The T cell receptor (beta chain) under discussion was sequenced for a study of blood T cell repertoires in COVID-19. Study overall: Samples taken during acute and convalescent COVID-19 were collected in the United States, Italy and Spain. In each case, the material was cDNA or gDNA derived from T cells, B-cell-depleted T cells, or PBMCs.

The V and J ends lost 7 bases and 3 bases respectively, with 16 bases between them. Looked up from germline, CDR1 is SGHVS and CDR2 is FQNEAQ. The CDR3 consists of 14 residues. This clone was seen a few times. Methods used by the authors: Reference gene primer amplification gave estimated nucleated cell counts. Repertoires were generated with immunoSEQ multiplex PCR, while TCRdb's copy carries only in-frame clones and drops some. That table is the source of V, J and clone size, and D and trimming were worked out from the DNA. The sample includes around 70,000 clones, approximately 80% of them seen just once.

Source material: peripheral blood. V usage is TRBV7-8 and J usage is TRBJ2-7, with TRBD2 as a possible D gene (5 bases). This clonotype originated in a man between 70 and 80 years old who had recovered from COVID-19. In DNA form, the CDR3 reads TGTGCCAGCATCCGTGATACGGGGAACTACGAGCAGTACTTC. This encodes CASIRDTGNYEQYF.